This T cell receptor beta chain was observed in a study of CD8+CD57+ T cells in acquired aplastic anemia. Overall study context: Sorted CD4+ and CD8+ cells yielded roughly 3.5 ug of DNA on average. Overall study results and limits: Some 31 sequences, all CD8+ CDR3, were shared between patients and controls. With respect to CD8+ Simpson's diversity, patients and controls did not differ significantly.

J lost 1 base, V lost 8 bases, and 5 bases had no gene match. CDR3 length: 14 residues. Germline values: CDR1 LNHNV, CDR2 YYDKDF (reference sequence). About this clonotype: Antigen unknown.

Genomic DNA, the template, was used for profiling of the TCR beta VDJ and CDR3. TCRdb recomputed calls from the reads with MiXCR, one row per CDR3 protein. The sample holds 160,000 or so distinct CDR3 sequences; 48% are singletons and the top ten take roughly 30%. All patients picked for sequencing had shown, by flow cytometry, an expansion of CD8+CD57+ cells. This TCR came from a human donor with aplastic anemia. The gene calls are TRBV15 and TRBJ2-5; TRBD2 matches 9 bases. Source material: sorted CD4+, CD8+, or CD8+CD57+ T cells (not recorded which) from PBMCs. CDR3 region: CATSETSGQETQYF. CDR3 in DNA: TGTGCCACCTCGGAGACTAGCGGCCAAGAGACCCAGTACTTC.